This entry lists 8 T cell receptor beta chains sequenced from one sample in a study of cytotoxic CD8 clonotypes in ibrutinib-treated CLL. Measured with immunoSEQ multiplex PCR; TCRdb has only the in-frame clones, and not every one. The sample carries 57,000 or so clones, approximately 54% recorded once. Sequenced here: PBMCs, sampled at disease progression, from a patient treated with ibrutinib. Receptors were obtained from a human donor with chronic lymphocytic leukemia.

This clone was seen many times. This rearrangement joins TRBV2 to TRBJ2-7, with 11 bases fitting TRBD2. The V segment lost 4 bases and the J segment 3 bases; nucleotides outside the gene matches: 17. The germline V gene encodes CDR1 SNHLY and CDR2 FYNNEI. CDR3 length: 19 residues. The CDR3 is CASSAPTSGVTRSRYEQYF. CDR3 DNA sequence: TGTGCCAGCAGTGCCCCGACTAGCGGGGTAACACGGTCCCGCTACGAGCAGTACTTC.

The chain is built from TRBV13 and TRBJ2-3, with TRBD1 as a possible D gene (5 bases). The CDR3 loop spans 16 amino acids. The germline V gene has CDR1 PRHDT and CDR2 FYEKMQ (reference sequence). Trimming left V 5 bases short and J 2 bases short, with 17 bases between. CDR3 DNA sequence: TGTGCCAGCAGCCCTGTGGGGCCCGCCGACACAGATACGCAGTATTTT. Translation gives CASSPVGPADTDTQYF.

The chain carries TRBV28 and TRBJ2-3; possible D gene TRBD2, 5 bases. Germline lookup yields CDR1 MDHEN and CDR2 SYDVKM. This CDR3 region has 14 residues. CDR3 coding DNA: TGTCGGGTCGTCGGGGTTTCTAGCACAGATACGCAGTATTTT. Translating gives CRVVGVSSTDTQYF.

CDR3 protein: CASYGSLGGGFGNTIYF. The CDR3 DNA reads as TGTGCCAGTTACGGAAGCCTGGGAGGCGGATTTGGAAACACCATATATTTT. V and J are TRBV19 and TRBJ1-3, with D unclear. The CDR3 is made up of 17 amino acids. Deletions cut 8 bases from V and 3 bases from J, with 23 bases between. CDR1 and CDR2 from the germline V gene are LNHDA and SQIVND (reference sequence).

The J gene is TRBJ2-7, the V gene TRBV11-2; D remains ambiguous. The CDR3 extends over 14 amino acids. From germline, CDR1 is SGHAT and CDR2 FQNNGV. The V gene lost 1 base and the J gene lost 0 bases, with 7 bases spanning the gap. The DNA of the CDR3 is TGTGCCAGCAGCTTAGGAGTCAGCTCCTACGAGCAGTACTTC. It specifies CASSLGVSSYEQYF.

The table lists this clone with many counts. The V gene is TRBV7-8, the J gene TRBJ2-7; TRBD2 matches at 8 bases. The trim removed 2 bases at V and 2 bases at J, leaving 2 bases unmatched. Germline V gene data show CDR1 as SGHVS and CDR2 as FQNEAQ. The CDR3 is made up of 14 amino acids. The CDR3, as DNA: TGTGCCAGCAGCTTAACTAGCGGCCCCTACGAGCAGTACTTC. Its protein is CASSLTSGPYEQYF.

This chain uses TRBV30 with TRBJ1-1; 7 bases are a match to TRBD1. The CDR3 extends over 13 amino acids. Germline CDR1 is GTSNPN and CDR2 is SVGIG (reference sequence). J was trimmed by 9 bases and V by 3 bases; bases with no gene match: 10. The CDR3 reads CAWSQGGAQKAFF. As DNA, the CDR3 is TGTGCCTGGAGCCAGGGGGGTGCCCAAAAAGCTTTCTTT.

The chain couples TRBV30 to TRBJ1-1, with a weak D call TRBD1 (5 bases). This CDR3 comprises 17 residues. Trimming stripped 0 bases from V and 5 bases from J, with 22 bases between. Germline V gives CDR1 GTSNPN, CDR2 SVGIG (reference sequence). CDR3 region: CAWSVVFWQGEWTEAFF. As DNA, the CDR3 is TGTGCCTGGAGTGTAGTTTTCTGGCAGGGAGAGTGGACTGAAGCTTTCTTT. The full variable domain, with the rest looked up from reference TRBV30 and TRBJ1-1, is SQTIHQWPATLVQPVGSPLSLECTVEGTSNPNLYWYRQAAGRGLQLLFYSVGIGQISSEVPQNLSASRPQDRQFILSSKKLLLSDSGFYLCAWSVVFWQGEWTEAFFGQGTRLTVV.